These 20 T cell receptor beta chains originate from one sample sequenced in a study of control samples from healthy donors and cancer patients. Assay: immunoSEQ multiplex PCR; the TCRdb copy retains only in-frame clones and omits some. There are over 70,000 clones in the sample; about 88% occur only once, and 7.6% lies in the top ten. The sample taken for sequencing was blood. The receptors stem from a woman in her fifties or sixties in good health.

The chain links TRBV5-8 to TRBJ2-1; D is possibly TRBD1 (6 bases). V was pared by 1 base and J by 4 bases, with 9 bases between. Germline CDR1 is SGHTS and CDR2 is YDEGEE. The CDR3 sequence is 14 residues long. The CDR3 sequence: CASSLLRGYNEQFF. The CDR3, as DNA: TGTGCCAGCAGCTTGTTAAGGGGGTACAATGAGCAGTTCTTC.

This rearrangement joins TRBV5-1 to TRBJ1-4; D gene unclear. CDR3 length equals 17 residues. Germline V CDR1 and CDR2: SGHRS, YFSETQ. The V end lost 5 bases, the J end lost 1 base, and 18 bases lay between the germline ends. Here the CDR3 DNA reads TGCGCCAGCAGTGCGTACGGCGGCCGGAGAACTAATGAAAAACTGTTTTTT. Its translation: CASSAYGGRRTNEKLFF.

Only a few counts were recorded for this clone. This rearrangement joins TRBV11-2 to TRBJ2-3; D unresolved. Per the germline V gene, CDR1 is SGHAT and CDR2 is FQNNGV. Trimming left V 4 bases short and J 6 bases short, with 11 bases between. CDR3 size: 13 residues. CDR3 DNA: TGTGCCAGCAGCTCTGTGGGGTTCGATACGCAGTATTTT. Translated: CASSSVGFDTQYF.

The CDR3 region has the DNA TGTGCCAGCAGTTTCAACCCCGGGGACATCTCCTACGAGCAGTACTTC. It encodes CASSFNPGDISYEQYF. The chain has TRBV27 and TRBJ2-7, with a tentative D call TRBD1 (6 bases). V gave up 3 bases and J gave up 0 bases, with 15 bases separating them. Germline V gene sequence: CDR1 MNHEY, CDR2 SMNVEV (reference sequence). The CDR3 extends over 16 amino acids.

The chain employs TRBV3-1 (or the pseudogene TRBV3-2) and TRBJ2-1; 12 nucleotides align to TRBD2. The CDR3 runs 15 residues. After removal of 11 bases from V and 5 bases from J, the junction contained 10 bases not matched to a gene. The V gene's germline CDR1 is LGHDT and CDR2 YNNKEL (reference sequence). CDR3 nucleotides: TGTGCCGGTAGGGGACTAGCGGGCCCCAACAATGAGCAGTTCTTC. Its translation: CAGRGLAGPNNEQFF.

V is TRBV10-1 and J is TRBJ2-7; 13 nucleotides align to TRBD2. The germline CDR1 and CDR2 sequences are WNHNN and SYGVQD (reference sequence). This CDR3 region has 19 residues. V was pared by 7 bases and J by 2 bases, with 17 bases of the junction left unmatched. CDR3 sequence: CASTTKFRLAGGFTYEQYF. CDR3 bases: TGCGCCAGCACCACCAAATTCCGACTAGCGGGAGGTTTCACCTACGAGCAGTACTTC.

The rearrangement uses TRBV10-3 and TRBJ1-3; D remains unclear. Trimming cost V 8 bases and J 0 bases, with 5 bases left between them. Germline CDR1 reads ENHRY; CDR2 reads SYGVKD. The CDR3 covers 12 residues. DNA for the CDR3: TGTGCCATCGGCAGCTCTGGAAACACCATATATTTT. This encodes CAIGSSGNTIYF.

The rearrangement links TRBV14 to TRBJ1-1; D is uncertain. The V gene lost 4 bases and the J gene lost 1 base, with 7 bases spanning the gap. Germline values: CDR1 SGHDN, CDR2 FVKESK. The CDR3 has 13 residues. This CDR3 is CASSRQENTEAFF. CDR3 DNA: TGTGCCAGCAGCCGTCAGGAGAACACTGAAGCTTTCTTT.

The chain has TRBV7-9 and TRBJ1-4, with 8 bases matching TRBD1. The CDR3 covers 15 residues. Germline CDR1 SEHNR, CDR2 FQNEAQ (reference sequence). V shed 6 bases and J 8 bases; nucleotides not matched to a gene: 11. The DNA of the CDR3 is TGTGCCAGCAGTCTTCCGGGACAGGCCGGCGAAAAACTGTTTTTT. This gives the protein CASSLPGQAGEKLFF.

The rearrangement joins TRBV12-5 to TRBJ1-2, with D possibly matching TRBD1 (6 bases). There are 15 residues in the CDR3. Germline values: CDR1 LGHNT, CDR2 FRNRAP. V shed 7 bases and J shed 1 base, with 16 bases lying between them. The CDR3, as DNA: TGTGCTAGTGCAGGGGCCGGGATGGGTAACTATGGCTACACCTTC. Amino acid sequence: CASAGAGMGNYGYTF.

This chain links TRBV5-1 with TRBJ2-3; D might be TRBD2 (6 bases). The germline V gene encodes CDR1 SGHRS and CDR2 YFSETQ. This CDR3 comprises 14 residues. The germline V and J ends were trimmed by 6 bases and 1 base, with 12 bases remaining between them. This chain's CDR3 is CASNPGGGTDTQYF. The CDR3 nucleotides are TGCGCCAGCAACCCAGGCGGGGGCACAGATACGCAGTATTTT.

This chain links TRBV5-1 with TRBJ1-1, with D possibly being TRBD1 (6 bases). Germline loops: CDR1 SGHRS, CDR2 YFSETQ. The CDR3 loop spans 15 amino acids. Trimming removed 0 bases at V and 1 base at J, with 10 bases between. CDR3 residues: CASSLVGGRNTEAFF. CDR3 in DNA: TGCGCCAGCAGCTTGGTTGGGGGGCGGAACACTGAAGCTTTCTTT.

The rearrangement links TRBV5-1 to TRBJ2-1, with a possible D match to TRBD1 (5 bases). Trimming removed 4 bases at V and 0 bases at J, with 11 bases between. Germline V gene data show CDR1 as SGHRS and CDR2 as YFSETQ. The CDR3 has 15 residues. This CDR3 is CASSGQGSSYNEQFF. For the CDR3, the DNA is TGCGCCAGCAGCGGGCAGGGAAGCTCCTACAATGAGCAGTTCTTC.

The chain couples TRBV5-4 to TRBJ2-7; D may be TRBD1 or TRBD2 (5 bases each). The CDR3 has 16 amino acids. V lost 4 bases, J lost 3 bases, and 20 bases lay in between. Germline-derived CDR1 and CDR2 are SGHNT and YYREEE (reference sequence). CDR3 protein: CASSLLVSGPNYEQYF. Written as DNA, the CDR3 is TGTGCCAGCAGCCTCCTGGTGTCGGGGCCCAACTACGAGCAGTACTTC.

V usage is TRBV9 and J usage is TRBJ1-3; TRBD1 might be the D (6 bases). V was cut by 4 bases and J by 1 base, with 12 bases left in between. The CDR3 length is 15 residues. Germline loops: CDR1 SGDLS, CDR2 YYNGEE. CDR3 nucleotides: TGTGCCAGCAGCCCTCCCCAGGGGTCTGGAAACACCATATATTTT. It is translated as CASSPPQGSGNTIYF.

V gene TRBV12-3 or TRBV12-4 combines with J gene TRBJ1-2; no reliable D call. CDR3 length: 13 amino acids. V was pared by 4 bases and J by 9 bases, with 15 bases between. In nucleotides, the CDR3 is TGTGCCAGCAGTTCGTTATCGCCCCCCCGCTACACCTTC. Residues: CASSSLSPPRYTF.

The V call is TRBV15, the J call TRBJ1-4; D ambiguous. With 5 bases removed from V and 6 bases from J, the gap between germline ends came to 10 bases. The germline gives CDR1 LNHNV, CDR2 YYDKDF (reference sequence). The CDR3 contains 13 residues. CDR3: CATSLLSHEKLFF. DNA for the CDR3: TGTGCCACCAGCCTCCTCTCCCATGAAAAACTGTTTTTT. The variable domain in full, with the rest retrieved from reference TRBV15 and TRBJ1-4, is DAMVIQNPRYQVTQFGKPVTLSCSQTLNHNVMYWYQQKSSQAPKLLFHYYDKDFNNEADTPDNFQSRRPNTSFCFLDIRSPGLGDTAMYLCATSLLSHEKLFFGSGTQLSVL.

The chain combines TRBV5-1 with TRBJ1-2; D is unclear. V was clipped by 1 base and J by 1 base, with 8 bases between them. Germline V gives CDR1 SGHRS, CDR2 YFSETQ. The CDR3 totals 14 residues. The CDR3 loop reads CASSLLEGNYGYTF. The CDR3 nucleotides are TGCGCCAGCAGCTTGTTGGAGGGTAACTATGGCTACACCTTC.

The V and J genes are TRBV4-1 and TRBJ2-3; 9 bases align to TRBD2. J gave up 0 bases and V 5 bases, and 9 bases lay outside the gene matches. The CDR3 has 17 amino acids. The V gene's germline CDR1 is MGHRA and CDR2 YSYEKL. The CDR3 loop is CASSGPFSGGSTDTQYF. The CDR3 DNA is TGCGCCAGCAGCGGCCCCTTTAGCGGGGGTAGCACAGATACGCAGTATTTT.

The chain joins TRBV19 to TRBJ2-7, with D unclear. This CDR3 spans 13 amino acids. V gave up 2 bases and J gave up 2 bases, with 7 bases separating them. The germline V gene has CDR1 LNHDA and CDR2 SQIVND (reference sequence). This chain's CDR3 is CASSIRWTYEQYF. In nucleotides, the CDR3 is TGTGCCAGTAGTATACGGTGGACCTACGAGCAGTACTTC.